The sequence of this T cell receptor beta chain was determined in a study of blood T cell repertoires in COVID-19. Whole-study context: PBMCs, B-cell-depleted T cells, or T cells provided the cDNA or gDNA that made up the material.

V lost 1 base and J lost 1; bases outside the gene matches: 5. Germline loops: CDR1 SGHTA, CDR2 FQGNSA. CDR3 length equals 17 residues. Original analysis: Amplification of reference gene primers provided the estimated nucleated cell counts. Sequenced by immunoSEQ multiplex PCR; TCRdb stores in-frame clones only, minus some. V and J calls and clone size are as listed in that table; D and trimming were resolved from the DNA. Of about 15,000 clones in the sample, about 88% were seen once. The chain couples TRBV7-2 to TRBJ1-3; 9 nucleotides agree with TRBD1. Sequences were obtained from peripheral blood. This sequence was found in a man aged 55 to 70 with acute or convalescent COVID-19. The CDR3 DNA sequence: TGTGCCAGCAGCTTAGACGGGACAGGGACTTCTGGAAACACCATATATTTT. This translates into CASSLDGTGTSGNTIYF.